Presented here are 14 T cell receptor beta chains from one specimen sequenced in a study of CD8 T cells in ankylosing spondylitis. MiXCR was run by TCRdb on the 5' RACE reads, yielding one entry per CDR3 protein. The table lists some 130,000 distinct CDR3 sequences, about 7.3% of them singletons, with under 15% in the top ten. The sequenced sample consisted of blood, either unsorted or a sorted T cell fraction (not recorded which). Receptor source: a female donor with ankylosing spondylitis or in good health (not recorded which).

This clonotype was seen more than once but under ten times. The chain joins TRBV29-1 to TRBJ2-5, with 11 bases fitting TRBD2. Looked up from germline, CDR1 is SQVTM and CDR2 is ANQGSEA. Trimming cost V 2 bases and J 2 bases; bases outside gene matches: 7. The CDR3 extends over 16 amino acids. CDR3 in amino acids: CSVEILAGGGQETQYF. DNA for the CDR3: TGCAGCGTTGAAATTCTAGCGGGGGGCGGACAAGAGACCCAGTACTTC.

This clonotype was detected many times. The CDR3 DNA sequence: TGCAGTGCTAGGCAACAGGGGCAAGAGACCCAGTACTTC. Residues: CSARQQGQETQYF. This chain links TRBV20-1 with TRBJ2-5, with 7 bases that match TRBD1. J was trimmed by 2 bases and V by 3 bases; bases with no gene match: 3. The CDR3 is 13 amino acids. Germline V CDR1 and CDR2: DFQATT, SNEGSKA (reference sequence).

Many counts were recorded for this clonotype. The V gene is TRBV5-1, the J gene TRBJ2-5, with D possibly matching TRBD1 (6 bases). Germline CDR1 SGHRS, CDR2 YFSETQ. The CDR3 runs 15 residues. V shed 4 bases and J shed 2 bases, with 15 bases lying between them. CDR3 coding DNA: TGCGCCAGCAGCCCCCTGGTGGACAGACAAGAGACCCAGTACTTC. It codes for CASSPLVDRQETQYF.

This clonotype occurred many times. The chain employs TRBV4-1 and TRBJ1-4, with no clear D. Trimming left V 0 bases short and J 5 bases short, with 10 bases between. The germline gives CDR1 MGHRA, CDR2 YSYEKL. The CDR3 sequence is 15 residues long. The CDR3 here is CASSQDAGMNEKLFF. The CDR3 DNA follows: TGCGCCAGCAGCCAAGACGCGGGGATGAATGAAAAACTGTTTTTT.

In its sample, this clonotype was seen many times. The CDR3 DNA reads TGTGCCAGTACCCAACAGGGCGGCGGGGAGCTGTTTTTT. It yields the protein CASTQQGGGELFF. V is TRBV19 and J is TRBJ2-2; TRBD1 might be the D (6 bases). V was trimmed by 7 bases and J by 7 bases, leaving 13 bases between them. The length of the CDR3 is 13 residues. CDR1 is LNHDA and CDR2 is SQIVND in the germline V gene (reference sequence).

The table lists this clonotype with a few counts. The chain uses TRBV30 and TRBJ1-1, with D maybe TRBD1 (6 bases). Trimming took 0 bases from V and 4 from J, leaving 12 bases between them. CDR1 GTSNPN and CDR2 SVGIG come from the germline V gene (reference sequence). The CDR3 is 14 residues long. The CDR3 nucleotides read TGTGCCTGGAGTGTTGGGGGGGCCGGCACTGAAGCTTTCTTT. The encoded protein is CAWSVGGAGTEAFF. The complete variable domain, with remaining parts taken from reference TRBV30 and TRBJ1-1, reads SQTIHQWPATLVQPVGSPLSLECTVEGTSNPNLYWYRQAAGRGLQLLFYSVGIGQISSEVPQNLSASRPQDRQFILSSKKLLLSDSGFYLCAWSVGGAGTEAFFGQGTRLTVV.

This clonotype was observed at least ten times. The chain couples TRBV5-1 to TRBJ2-1; D may be TRBD1 (5 bases). V lost 2 bases and J 1 base, leaving 13 bases between the germline ends. This CDR3 comprises 16 residues. Germline lookup yields CDR1 SGHRS and CDR2 YFSETQ. The CDR3 nucleotides are TGCGCCAGCAGCTTTTACAGGCGCCGATCCTACAATGAGCAGTTCTTC. This sequence encodes CASSFYRRRSYNEQFF.

The V and J genes are TRBV4-1 and TRBJ1-2, with 11 bases that match TRBD1. The CDR3 covers 16 residues. With 1 base clipped from V and 5 bases from J, the junction kept 6 bases outside the gene matches. CDR1 MGHRA and CDR2 YSYEKL come from the germline V gene. The chain's CDR3 is CASSQAPGQGVYGYTF. CDR3 DNA: TGCGCCAGCAGCCAAGCCCCGGGACAGGGGGTTTATGGCTACACCTTC.

This clonotype has at least ten counts. The V gene is TRBV5-1, the J gene TRBJ1-1; D not resolved. V was shortened by 0 bases and J by 7 bases, with 10 bases between the two germline ends. The CDR3 loop spans 13 amino acids. Germline CDR1 is SGHRS and CDR2 is YFSETQ. The CDR3 DNA reads TGCGCCAGCAGCTTGGCCGGACGGAGTGAAGCTTTCTTT. Translated, it gives CASSLAGRSEAFF.

This clonotype came up many times. The V call is TRBV2, the J call TRBJ2-1, with 7 bases aligning to TRBD1. Trimming at V came to 6 bases and at J to 5 bases, leaving 7 bases not matched to a gene. This CDR3 is built from 14 residues. The germline gives CDR1 SNHLY, CDR2 FYNNEI. CDR3 sequence (DNA): TGTGCCAGCAGGGCCGGGACAGAAGACAATGAGCAGTTCTTC. Residues: CASRAGTEDNEQFF.

This clonotype has a count of ten or more. The chain links TRBV7-3 to TRBJ2-2, with a possible D match to TRBD1 (5 bases). The CDR3 sequence is 15 residues long. Germline V gene sequence: CDR1 SGHTA, CDR2 FQGTGA. The germline V and J ends were trimmed by 5 bases and 0 bases, with 10 bases remaining between them. The DNA for the CDR3 is TGTGCCAGCAGCCTCAGGGCATCGAACACCGGGGAGCTGTTTTTT. It translates to CASSLRASNTGELFF.

This clonotype was counted at least ten times. V is TRBV29-1 and J is TRBJ2-5; D not resolved. This CDR3 is 13 amino acids long. CDR1 is SQVTM and CDR2 is ANQGSEA in the germline V gene. V was trimmed by 2 bases and J by 0 bases, leaving 7 bases between them. The CDR3 DNA sequence: TGCAGCGTTGAAAGTCGGTACCAAGAGACCCAGTACTTC. Translating gives CSVESRYQETQYF.

Notes on this clonotype: At one of its ends the junction is not consistent with the germline gene, which may arise from a read error. The V and J genes are TRBV3-1 and TRBJ1-6, with D unresolved. CDR1 is LGHDT, CDR2 YNNKEL, per germline (reference sequence). CDR3 length equals 17 residues. The chain's CDR3 is CACSQRDDTRRNSPLHF. The CDR3 DNA follows: TGTGCCTGCAGCCAAAGGGATGACACGAGGCGGAATTCACCCCTCCACTTT.

This clonotype was counted ten times or more. This chain joins TRBV12-3 or TRBV12-4 and TRBJ1-2; tentatively, D is TRBD1 (5 bases). V gave up 6 bases and J gave up 3 bases, with 8 bases separating them. The length of the CDR3 is 12 residues. For the CDR3, the DNA is TGTGCCAGCAGCAGGGCAGACTATGGCTACACCTTC. Its protein product is CASSRADYGYTF.